Below are 24 T cell receptor beta chains sequenced from a single sample in a study of blood T cell repertoires in COVID-19. Method: immunoSEQ multiplex PCR; TCRdb's copy keeps in-frame clones and lacks some. The sample contains hundreds of thousands of clones, approximately 89% of which appear only once. The sequenced material came from PBMCs or T cells enriched from blood (not recorded which). These receptors were collected from a woman between 45 and 60 years old who had been exposed to COVID-19.

This clone has a handful of counts. The rearrangement joins TRBV5-1 to TRBJ1-4, with a weak D call TRBD1 (5 bases). CDR1 SGHRS and CDR2 YFSETQ come from the germline V gene. The V end was cut by 1 base, the J end by 5 bases, with 9 bases between. The length of the CDR3 is 14 residues. The CDR3 DNA reads as TGCGCCAGCAGCTTGTGGCCAGGGAATGAAAAACTGTTTTTT. Protein sequence: CASSLWPGNEKLFF.

This chain links TRBV5-1 with TRBJ2-3; 8 nucleotides agree with TRBD1. The J segment lost 3 bases and the V segment lost 4 bases, leaving 13 bases of the junction unmatched. CDR1 and CDR2 (germline): SGHRS, YFSETQ. The CDR3 totals 17 residues. The CDR3 loop reads CASSTNAAGGRTDTQYF. DNA for the CDR3: TGCGCCAGCAGCACAAACGCGGCAGGGGGCAGGACAGATACGCAGTATTTT.

The V call is TRBV15, the J call TRBJ1-5, with TRBD1 as a possible D gene (6 bases). Trimming took 1 base from V and 0 from J, leaving 10 bases between them. This CDR3 region has 16 residues. Germline loops: CDR1 LNHNV, CDR2 YYDKDF (reference sequence). CDR3 loop: CATSRAGGNSNQPQHF. The CDR3 DNA sequence: TGTGCCACCAGCAGAGCTGGGGGCAATAGCAATCAGCCCCAGCATTTT.

The chain carries TRBV1 and TRBJ1-2. TRBV1 is flagged as a pseudogene. The CDR3 is made up of 15 amino acids. DNA for the CDR3: TGCACCAGCAGCCAAGACTGGGTGCGGGGCTATGGCTACACCTTC. The encoded protein is CTSSQDWVRGYGYTF.

J is TRBJ2-5 and V is TRBV27; 8 bases line up with TRBD1. The germline V gene has CDR1 MNHEY and CDR2 SMNVEV (reference sequence). CDR3 length equals 18 residues. Trimming took 3 bases from V and 3 from J; bases not matched to a gene: 15. The CDR3 DNA reads TGTGCCAGCAGTTTCCTTGCCACCGGGACAGGCTCGAAAGAGACCCAGTACTTC. Its protein is CASSFLATGTGSKETQYF.

As concerns this clone: The sample has other DNA sequences that encode this CDR3 too. This chain links TRBV9 with TRBJ2-3; D remains unclear. CDR1 and CDR2 (germline): SGDLS, YYNGEE. V was cut by 0 bases and J by 4 bases, with 6 bases left in between. The CDR3 consists of 13 residues. The CDR3 region is CASSVGAADTQYF. CDR3 bases: TGTGCCAGCAGCGTAGGAGCCGCAGATACGCAGTATTTT.

V usage is TRBV6-5 and J usage is TRBJ1-2; 7 bases agree with TRBD1. The CDR3 runs to 14 residues. V gave up 5 bases and J gave up 4 bases; unmatched junction bases: 7. CDR1 and CDR2 from the germline V gene are MNHEY and SVGAGI. The chain's CDR3 is CASSTGTDLYGYTF. CDR3 coding DNA: TGTGCCAGCAGTACGGGGACAGACCTCTATGGCTACACCTTC.

This chain uses TRBV15 with TRBJ1-4, with TRBD1 identical over 10 bases. There are 16 residues in the CDR3. CDR1 and CDR2 from the germline V gene are LNHNV and YYDKDF (reference sequence). The junction had 7 bases not matched to a gene; V was cut back by 2 bases and J by 7 bases. The CDR3 is CATSRPDRGLGEKLFF. The DNA of the CDR3 is TGTGCCACCAGCAGACCTGACAGGGGGCTAGGTGAAAAACTGTTTTTT.

The chain combines TRBV6-5 with TRBJ1-1; D is perhaps TRBD1 (6 bases). Deletions cut 8 bases from V and 0 bases from J, with 13 bases between. This CDR3 is 14 amino acids long. Germline CDR1 reads MNHEY; CDR2 reads SVGAGI. CDR3 protein: CASHLGQVNTEAFF. The CDR3 DNA is TGTGCCAGCCACTTGGGACAAGTGAACACTGAAGCTTTCTTT.

This chain connects TRBV5-5 to TRBJ2-5, with TRBD1 matching 7 bases. CDR3 length equals 15 residues. The V gene end was trimmed by 0 bases and the J gene end by 5 bases; junction bases not matched to a gene: 7. The V gene's germline CDR1 is SGHKS and CDR2 YYEKEE (reference sequence). The DNA of the CDR3 is TGTGCCAGCAGCTTGGCGGGACAGTCCTCGGAGACCCAGTACTTC. Encoded protein: CASSLAGQSSETQYF.

The rearrangement joins TRBV4-1 to TRBJ2-1, with TRBD2 matching 13 bases. The CDR3 spans 16 residues. Trimming removed 3 bases from V and 6 bases from J; junction bases left unmatched: 5. Germline V gene data show CDR1 as MGHRA and CDR2 as YSYEKL. The CDR3 region is CASSQKGLAGLNEQFF. The CDR3 nucleotides read TGCGCCAGCAGCCAGAAGGGACTAGCGGGGCTCAATGAGCAGTTCTTC.

The chain recombines TRBV27 with TRBJ2-2; D may be TRBD1 (5 bases). From germline, CDR1 is MNHEY and CDR2 SMNVEV (reference sequence). CDR3 size: 17 residues. V lost 2 bases and J 7 bases, leaving 20 bases between the germline ends. The CDR3 DNA reads as TGTGCCAGCAGTTTACGGTGGCAGGGCGTCGTGGGCGGGGAGCTGTTTTTT. Translation: CASSLRWQGVVGGELFF.

CDR3 in DNA: TGTGCCAGCAGCTTAGAGGGGAGACCGCAGTACTTC. Translation gives CASSLEGRPQYF. The chain is built from TRBV11-2 and TRBJ2-7, with D perhaps TRBD2 (5 bases). The length of the CDR3 is 12 residues. V lost 0 bases, J lost 9 bases, and 9 bases lay in between. Germline assignment: CDR1 SGHAT and CDR2 FQNNGV.

The table lists this clone with a count of one. This chain links TRBV29-1 with TRBJ1-4; no clear D gene. Deletions cut 4 bases from V and 5 bases from J, with 8 bases between. The CDR3 sequence is 12 residues long. CDR1 SQVTM and CDR2 ANQGSEA come from the germline V gene. The CDR3 DNA is TGCAGCGTTGGACGGAGCAATGAAAAACTGTTTTTT. Translation: CSVGRSNEKLFF. Looking up the rest from reference TRBV29-1 and TRBJ1-4 gives the full variable domain: SAVISQKPSRDICQRGTSLTIQCQVDSQVTMMFWYRQQPGQSLTLIATANQGSEATYESGFVIDKFPISRPNLTFSTLTVSNMSPEDSSIYLCSVGRSNEKLFFGSGTQLSVL.

V gene TRBV5-4 combines with J gene TRBJ1-2; 7 nucleotides line up with TRBD1. CDR1 and CDR2 from the germline V gene are SGHNT and YYREEE (reference sequence). Unmatched junction bases numbered 8, after V lost 4 bases and J lost 8 bases. The CDR3 length is 13 residues. The DNA of the CDR3 is TGTGCCAGCAGCGCGGGACAGAATGGGGGCTACACCTTC. Translated: CASSAGQNGGYTF.

The chain is built from TRBV5-1 and TRBJ2-2, with D perhaps matching TRBD2 (5 bases). CDR3 length: 15 amino acids. Trimming cost V 4 bases and J 4 bases, with 14 bases left between them. Looked up from germline, CDR1 is SGHRS and CDR2 is YFSETQ. CDR3 DNA sequence: TGCGCCAGCAGCGGGCAGACGGGGAGCACCGGGGAGCTGTTTTTT. The encoded protein is CASSGQTGSTGELFF.

This chain uses TRBV7-2 with TRBJ2-3; D gene uncertain. CDR3 length: 15 residues. V was pared by 1 base and J by 0 bases, with 8 bases between. Germline V gene lookup returns CDR1 SGHTA and CDR2 FQGNSA. The CDR3 reads CASSLDPRSTDTQYF. DNA for the CDR3: TGTGCCAGCAGCTTAGATCCCCGGAGCACAGATACGCAGTATTTT.

The chain has TRBV5-6 and TRBJ2-1; 7 bases are shared with TRBD1. Trimming cost V 3 bases and J 1 base; bases outside gene matches: 7. The CDR3 has 16 amino acids. Germline lookup yields CDR1 SGHDT and CDR2 YYEEEE. For the CDR3, the DNA is TGTGCCAGCAGCTCCATGACAGGGCGGTCCTACAATGAGCAGTTCTTC. Translated: CASSSMTGRSYNEQFF.

V gene TRBV27 combines with J gene TRBJ2-6, with TRBD1 matching 8 bases. The CDR3 is 21 amino acids. CDR1 MNHEY and CDR2 SMNVEV come from the germline V gene (reference sequence). Losses at the gene ends were 4 bases for V and 6 bases for J; bases not matched to a gene: 23. CDR3 sequence reads: CASSSLGRGLQKRGLANVLTF. Written as DNA, the CDR3 is TGTGCCAGCAGTTCCTTGGGCAGGGGGCTTCAGAAGAGGGGCCTGGCCAACGTCCTGACTTTC.

The genes are TRBV5-1 and TRBJ2-1; possible D gene TRBD2, 6 bases. Germline CDR1 is SGHRS and CDR2 is YFSETQ. Trimming took 0 bases from V and 5 from J, leaving 6 bases between them. CDR3 length: 13 amino acids. CDR3 nucleotide sequence: TGCGCCAGCAGCTTGGCGGGGGACAATGAGCAGTTCTTC. The encoded protein is CASSLAGDNEQFF.

The rearrangement links TRBV5-1 to TRBJ2-3; 8 bases are shared with TRBD2. The CDR3 runs 16 residues. V shed 0 bases, J shed 3 bases, and the junction held 6 bases outside the gene matches. Germline CDR1 SGHRS, CDR2 YFSETQ. CDR3 coding DNA: TGCGCCAGCAGCTTGGCGGTAGCGGGGTCAACAGATACGCAGTATTTT. Translated, it gives CASSLAVAGSTDTQYF.

This chain uses TRBV11-3 with TRBJ2-1, with D perhaps matching TRBD2 (5 bases). V was trimmed by 1 base and J by 9 bases, leaving 13 bases between them. Germline loops: CDR1 SGHNT, CDR2 YENEEA. This CDR3 is 14 amino acids long. The CDR3 DNA is TGTGCCAGCAGCTTAGGGTTCGGGGTGGCTGAGCAGTTCTTC. As protein: CASSLGFGVAEQFF.

V is TRBV4-1 and J is TRBJ2-5; 9 bases are shared with TRBD2. J was trimmed by 5 bases and V by 0 bases; bases with no gene match: 10. Germline-derived CDR1 and CDR2 are MGHRA and YSYEKL. This CDR3 comprises 17 residues. CDR3 loop: CASSQDGGGGAAETQYF. In DNA form, the CDR3 reads TGCGCCAGCAGCCAAGACGGTGGCGGGGGGGCGGCGGAGACCCAGTACTTC.

This chain uses TRBV6-5 with TRBJ1-4, with a possible D match to TRBD1 (6 bases). The CDR3 sequence is 14 residues long. Germline V gene data show CDR1 as MNHEY and CDR2 as SVGAGI. V was shortened by 6 bases and J by 3 bases, with 11 bases between the two germline ends. The CDR3 DNA reads TGTGCCAGCAGACTAGGGGGTTCTAATGAAAAACTGTTTTTT. Its translation: CASRLGGSNEKLFF.